One and the same sample provided the 3 T cell receptor beta chains below, sequenced in a study of CD8 T cells in ankylosing spondylitis. TCRdb redid the calling of the 5' RACE reads with MiXCR, one entry per CDR3 protein. The sample holds 30,000 to 45,000 distinct CDR3 sequences, approximately 9.9% seen once. Input material: synovial fluid, either unsorted or a sorted T cell fraction (not recorded which). The receptor source for this set is a male donor with ankylosing spondylitis.

This clonotype was counted a few times. The chain has TRBV20-1 and TRBJ1-5, with a possible D match to TRBD1 (6 bases). CDR3 length: 13 residues. From germline, CDR1 is DFQATT and CDR2 SNEGSKA (reference sequence). Trimming left V 3 bases short and J 7 bases short, with 13 bases between. The CDR3, as DNA: TGCAGTGCTAGTTTGGGGGCAGGCCAGCCCCAGCATTTT. Translated, it gives CSASLGAGQPQHF.

This clonotype was recorded at least ten times. The chain carries TRBV20-1 and TRBJ2-1; a possible D gene is TRBD1 (5 bases). This CDR3 is built from 14 residues. Trimming removed 7 bases at V and 0 bases at J, with 13 bases between. Germline lookup yields CDR1 DFQATT and CDR2 SNEGSKA (reference sequence). CDR3 nucleotides: TGCAGTGGGGAACAGGCAAGCTCCTACAATGAGCAGTTCTTC. It yields the protein CSGEQASSYNEQFF.

The V call is TRBV5-1, the J call TRBJ2-7, with 11 bases fitting TRBD2. The germline V gene has CDR1 SGHRS and CDR2 YFSETQ. There are 14 residues in the CDR3. The V segment lost 5 bases and the J segment 3 bases; nucleotides outside the gene matches: 4. CDR3 amino acids: CASRAGTSGYEQYF. Here the CDR3 DNA reads TGCGCCAGCAGGGCCGGGACTAGCGGCTACGAGCAGTACTTC.